This paragraph covers one T cell receptor beta chain sequence. Its antigen remains unidentified. Within one base of it there is no much larger clone, and no base qualities were kept. The source of the sample is a study of cytomegalovirus exposure and HLA in healthy donors (dated by TCRdb to 2017 to 2019). Background on the whole study: An earlier analysis of roughly 630 of the donors reported roughly 270 Gb of sequence data and some 120 million unique TCR beta sequences from 150 million to 200 million T cells. Approximately 330 gigabases of sequencing data and around 80 million unique TCR sequences made up an early release that covered several hundred HLA-typed donors. A later genetic analysis took genome-wide SNP genotypes for about 55% of the 666 donors and used that subset as a discovery cohort. Typing coverage differed by locus: A, B, C, DRB1 and DQB1 were typed in roughly 629-630 donors, DQA1 in about 510, DPA1 in some 600, and DPB1 in just under 490. The aim of the study was to test whether cataloging public T cell receptors could identify signatures of past pathogen exposure. Using immunosequencing, the study profiled T cell repertoires from about 620 subjects and related those repertoires to cytomegalovirus serostatus. Among around 400 genotyped donors of the cohort, an average of around 240,000 unique TCR beta nucleotide sequences was sequenced per donor, of which about 19% were non-productive. To study patterns of TCR occurrence, a later analysis re-analyzed previously published TCR beta repertoires from 666 donors and added high-resolution HLA genotyping. Because of strong linkage in the cohort, roughly 5 DR-DQ haplotypes were treated as single units for association and clustering. Donor age, sex, ethnicity and CMV serostatus were collected together with the repertoire data. A separate validation cohort of more than 100 different subjects was used in addition to the roughly 620-subject first cohort. To predict cytomegalovirus infection status, the study brought together high-throughput TCR immunosequencing, statistical association of individual TCRs with disease status, and machine learning. To decide whether each TCR beta V gene segment behaved as functional or pseudogenic, an earlier analysis of some 570 of the donors relied on high-throughput TCR beta sequencing. In the later analysis, no new phenotypic data were used to find candidate immune exposures; instead, reliance was placed on TCR beta sequences and their occurrence across donors. Of the roughly 400 genotyped donors, about 80% fell in the genetic ancestry cluster associated with self-reported Caucasian donors. HLA typing covered class I and class II loci at four-digit resolution. All discovery cohort repertoires had been generated on a single sequencing platform. The full study reports these points: Most CMV-associated TCR beta chains appeared to be HLA-restricted in a later analysis, and the HLA associations seemed to be driven largely by CMV exposure. A further reported finding was that TCR beta sequences accurately predicted the HLA-A and HLA-B alleles for most subjects in the first cohort. According to the authors, the approach could potentially be generalized to other disease states and immunological phenotypes. A later genetic analysis reported fewer N-insertions in productive TCRs among donors in an Asian-associated ancestry cluster than the approximately 700-donor mean. Over 15 rarely observed V segments, including chromosome 9 orphons, were excluded from the earlier analysis of almost 600 of the donors because counts were too low. In a later genetic analysis, a missense DCLRE1C variant was associated with V-gene and J-gene trimming of TCR beta chains, and the association was replicated in an independent cohort. Some IMGT-functional V segments, including TRBV6-2 and TRBV6-3, could not be distinguished by the 87-base-pair reads and were therefore excluded. Several of the top co-occurrence clusters appeared to be linked to parvovirus B19, influenza, CMV and Epstein-Barr virus, according to a later analysis. A later analysis found that TCR association rates varied across HLA loci, with DRB1 alleles showing the most associated TCRs and HLA-C alleles the fewest. In an earlier analysis of more than 500 of the donors, most TCR beta V segments appeared in productive rearrangements about 87% or about 30% of the time, broadly matching IMGT annotations. In vitro tests confirmed that a few of the cytomegalovirus-associated TCR beta chains recognize cytomegalovirus antigens. Linkage disequilibrium might explain the correlated functional status among segregating V segments, but an unknown experimental factor could not be excluded. Across donors, most TCR sequences were observed very rarely, whereas some public TCRs were present in many individuals. In a later analysis, HLA-associated TCR beta chains showed more clonal expansion and lower generation probabilities than non-associated chains that were equally common. Only TCR beta chains were sequenced in this cohort, and the absence of alpha or paired-chain data limited detectable features. The classifier was reported to diagnose cytomegalovirus status with high specificity and sensitivity in both the original and validation cohorts. When HLA alleles, especially DR and DQ, strongly co-occurred, TCR associations were difficult to assign to individual alleles. In the study, about 150 TCR beta chains were listed as associated with cytomegalovirus. Specific HLA alleles were associated with roughly 16,000 TCR beta sequences at a false discovery rate of 0.05 in a later analysis. Roughly uniform sequencing depth across donors was assumed in presence/absence analyses, although this assumption may not hold. Because HLA typing was unavailable for some donors at each locus, only the typed subset was used in association tests. The only immune exposure information available for the cohort was CMV serostatus. A cluster of highly shared sequence variants was judged likely to be a technical artifact of the sequencing pipeline.

Receptors were amplified or captured by the immunoSEQ multiplex PCR assay. For the multiplex PCR, a mixture combining 60 forward primers for TCR Vbeta segments and 13 reverse primers for TCR Jbeta segments was used. Amplification of the CDR3 region of rearranged TCR beta genes was performed with a multiplex PCR assay on genomic DNA. The amplified TCR beta libraries were sequenced on the Illumina HiSeq System as 87-base-pair reads. In the paper's pipeline: Across the 500 to 750 repertoires, a later analysis counted tens of millions of unique TCR beta chains, about 10 million of which were shared by at least two donors. Raw reads were error-corrected and collapsed into unique sequences with a nearest-neighbor algorithm that merged closely related sequences to remove PCR and sequencing errors. V, D and J gene segments were assigned by aligning CDR3 sequences to IMGT reference sequences. Each retained sequence needed at least a six-nucleotide match to both a V gene segment and a J gene segment. A rearrangement counted as productive if the CDR3 had no stop codons and remained in frame with V and J, and every other rearrangement counted as non-productive. CDR3 was defined by IMGT convention, running from the second conserved V-encoded cysteine to the conserved J-encoded phenylalanine. In an earlier analysis of 587 of the donors, sequences lacking an unambiguous match to a single V gene segment were excluded. An earlier analysis of 550 to 650 of the donors classified V segments as functional when productive rearrangements were above 56.7% and as segregating when the standard deviation between donors was above 5%. A statistical classification framework was built for diagnosing cytomegalovirus status from the catalog of TCR beta chain sequences. In a later analysis, TCR nucleotide sequences were compared against IMGT/GENE-DB human TR gene sequences so that V and J genes could be assigned. The TCRdist pipeline was used in a later analysis to assign CDR3 sequences and most-parsimonious VDJ recombination scenarios. In a later analysis, each TCR beta chain was defined by its CDR3 amino acid sequence together with its V-gene family, and reads lacking a unique V-gene family were excluded. To address suspected cross-contamination and a sequencing artifact, a later analysis removed approximately 600 highly shared, low-generation-probability nucleotide sequences. For each public chain, a later analysis derived a clonal expansion index from normalized ranks of inferred template counts within each repertoire. A later analysis computed generation probabilities with a VDJ recombination model fitted to out-of-frame rearrangements, and checked the results against IGoR. In a later analysis, hypergeometric tests were used to score TCR-TCR, TCR-HLA and TCR-CMV co-occurrence, with a repertoire-size bias correction applied to TCR pairs. In a later analysis, false discovery rates were estimated by permuting HLA or CMV assignments 20 times. In a later analysis, co-occurring TCRs were grouped using DBSCAN, with TCRdist sequence similarity added in when clustering inside HLA-allele-positive subsets. Co-occurrence clustering excluded repertoires with fewer than 30,000 or more than 120,000 public chains, plus five with anomalous nucleotide sharing. As stored in TCRdb, this immuneACCESS dataset retains in-frame rearrangements with V and J assigned. A fraction of the clones does not appear; measured against another copy, unresolved V genes explain less than half of the discrepancy, and the remainder lacks a known reason. D and trimming were read from the DNA, whereas the V and J calls and clone size are those reported in that table. In this sample the table shows around 110,000 clones, 60% to 85% of which occur a single time. The ten largest clones capture about 1.6% of the sample.

Between the V and J ends, shortened by 7 bases and 3 bases respectively, the junction contains 10 bases. Taken from cysteine to phenylalanine, the CDR3 has 13 residues. The kept DNA is CDR3 alone, 39 bases in frame from the first base. Looking up the germline V gene (reference sequence) yields CDR1 LNHDA and CDR2 SQIVND. The cohort consisted of fewer than 700 healthy bone marrow donors. All cohort members were sampled while nominally healthy, although unrecorded immune exposures were likely present. The donor was CMV seronegative and was included in the group of over 300 seronegative cohort members. A peripheral blood sample was collected from each donor, and TCR beta sequencing was performed on peripheral blood mononuclear cells. Genomic DNA extraction from the blood cell samples was performed with the Qiagen DNeasy Blood Extraction Kit.

Recombination joined TRBV19 with TRBJ1-5; too little of a D gene remains to name it. This TCR derives from a woman aged 18 to 35 in good health and CMV-seronegative. Input material: PBMCs. The CDR3 is CASMEGVNQPQHF. The nucleotide sequence reads as follows: TGTGCCAGTATGGAGGGAGTCAATCAGCCCCAGCATTTT.